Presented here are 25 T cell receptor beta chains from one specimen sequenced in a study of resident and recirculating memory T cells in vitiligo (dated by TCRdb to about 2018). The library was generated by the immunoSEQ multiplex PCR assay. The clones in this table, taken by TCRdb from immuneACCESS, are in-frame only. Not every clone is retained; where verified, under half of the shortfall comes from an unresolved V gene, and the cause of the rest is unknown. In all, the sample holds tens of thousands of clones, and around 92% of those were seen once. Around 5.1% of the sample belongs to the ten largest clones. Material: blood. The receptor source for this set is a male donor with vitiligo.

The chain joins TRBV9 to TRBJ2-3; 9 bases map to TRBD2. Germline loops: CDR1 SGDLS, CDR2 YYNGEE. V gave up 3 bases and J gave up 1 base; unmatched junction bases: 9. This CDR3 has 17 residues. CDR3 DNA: TGTGCCAGCAGCGGGAATAGCGGGAGCACTGGCACAGATACGCAGTATTTT. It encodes CASSGNSGSTGTDTQYF.

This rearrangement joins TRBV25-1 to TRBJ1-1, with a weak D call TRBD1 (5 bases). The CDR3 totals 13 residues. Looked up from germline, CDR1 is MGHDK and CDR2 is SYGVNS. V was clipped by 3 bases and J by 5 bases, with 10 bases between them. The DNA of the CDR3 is TGTGCCAGCAGTGAGTCAGGGTGGACTGAAGCTTTCTTT. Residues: CASSESGWTEAFF.

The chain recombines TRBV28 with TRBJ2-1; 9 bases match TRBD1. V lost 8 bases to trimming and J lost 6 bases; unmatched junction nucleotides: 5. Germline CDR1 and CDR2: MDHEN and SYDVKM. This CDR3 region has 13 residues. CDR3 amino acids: CASWTGDVNEQFF. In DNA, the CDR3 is TGTGCCAGCTGGACAGGGGACGTCAATGAGCAGTTCTTC.

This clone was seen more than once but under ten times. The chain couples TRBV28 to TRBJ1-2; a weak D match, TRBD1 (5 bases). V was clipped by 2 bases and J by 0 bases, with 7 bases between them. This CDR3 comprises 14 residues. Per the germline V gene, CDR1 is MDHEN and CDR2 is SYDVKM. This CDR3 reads CASSLTRANYGYTF. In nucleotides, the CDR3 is TGTGCCAGCAGTTTAACCAGGGCTAACTATGGCTACACCTTC.

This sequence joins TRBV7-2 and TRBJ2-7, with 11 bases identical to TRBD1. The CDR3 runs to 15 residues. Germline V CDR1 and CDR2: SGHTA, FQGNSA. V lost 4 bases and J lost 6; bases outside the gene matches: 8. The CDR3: CASSSGQGVRGEQYF. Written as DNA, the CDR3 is TGTGCCAGCAGCTCGGGACAGGGGGTGAGGGGCGAGCAGTACTTC.

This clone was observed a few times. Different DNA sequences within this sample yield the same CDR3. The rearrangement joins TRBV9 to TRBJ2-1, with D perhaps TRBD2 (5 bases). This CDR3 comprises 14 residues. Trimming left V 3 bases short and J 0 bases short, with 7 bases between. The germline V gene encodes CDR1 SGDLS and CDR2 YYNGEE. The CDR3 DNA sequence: TGTGCCAGCAGCGCGGGGTTCTCCTACAATGAGCAGTTCTTC. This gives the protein CASSAGFSYNEQFF.

This CDR3 is CASSRLGLRNTEAFF. The CDR3 DNA reads as TGCGCCAGCAGTCGGTTGGGCCTACGGAACACTGAAGCTTTCTTT. The V gene is TRBV5-1, the J gene TRBJ1-1; D unclear. The germline V gene encodes CDR1 SGHRS and CDR2 YFSETQ. This CDR3 comprises 15 residues. The ends were cut back, 5 bases at V and 1 base at J, with 15 bases in the middle.

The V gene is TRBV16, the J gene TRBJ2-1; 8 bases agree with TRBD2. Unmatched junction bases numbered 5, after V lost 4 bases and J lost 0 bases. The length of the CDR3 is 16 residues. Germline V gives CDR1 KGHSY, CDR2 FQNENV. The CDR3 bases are TGTGCCAGCAGCCGTGGCCGGGAGGGCTCCTACAATGAGCAGTTCTTC. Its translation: CASSRGREGSYNEQFF.

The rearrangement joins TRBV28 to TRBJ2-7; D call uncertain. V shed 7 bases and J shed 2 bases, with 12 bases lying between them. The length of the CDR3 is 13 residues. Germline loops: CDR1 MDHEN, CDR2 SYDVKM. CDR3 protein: CASTGTTTYEQYF. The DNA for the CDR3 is TGTGCCAGCACAGGAACGACAACCTACGAGCAGTACTTC.

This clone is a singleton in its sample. Written as DNA, the CDR3 is TGTGCCAGCAGCTTTGCGCAGGGGATGTCCGGGGAGCTGTTTTTT. Translation: CASSFAQGMSGELFF. V gene TRBV5-6 combines with J gene TRBJ2-2; TRBD1 might be the D (6 bases). Germline-derived CDR1 and CDR2 are SGHDT and YYEEEE. CDR3 length: 15 amino acids. V was trimmed by 2 bases and J by 6 bases, leaving 14 bases between them.

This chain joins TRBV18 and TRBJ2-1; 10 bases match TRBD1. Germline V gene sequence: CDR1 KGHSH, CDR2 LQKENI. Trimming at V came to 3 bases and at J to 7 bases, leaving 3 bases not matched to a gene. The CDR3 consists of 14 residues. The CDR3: CASSPRDRGNEQFF. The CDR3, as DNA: TGTGCCAGCTCACCCCGGGACAGGGGTAATGAGCAGTTCTTC.

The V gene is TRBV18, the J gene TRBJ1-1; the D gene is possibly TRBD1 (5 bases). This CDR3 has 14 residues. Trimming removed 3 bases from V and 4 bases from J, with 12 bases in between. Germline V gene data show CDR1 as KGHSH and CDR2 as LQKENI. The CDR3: CASSPDTTRTEAFF. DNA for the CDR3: TGTGCCAGCTCACCGGACACCACCCGCACTGAAGCTTTCTTT. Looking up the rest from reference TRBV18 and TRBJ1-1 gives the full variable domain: NAGVMQNPRHLVRRRGQEARLRCSPMKGHSHVYWYRQLPEEGLKFMVYLQKENIIDESGMPKERFSAEFPKEGPSILRIQQVVRGDSAAYFCASSPDTTRTEAFFGQGTRLTVV.

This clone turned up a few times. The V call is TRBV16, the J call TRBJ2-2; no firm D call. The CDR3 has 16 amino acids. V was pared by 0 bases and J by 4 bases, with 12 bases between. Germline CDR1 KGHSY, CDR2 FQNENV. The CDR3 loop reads CASSQSSPGVTGELFF. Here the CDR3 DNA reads TGTGCCAGCAGCCAATCGTCCCCAGGTGTCACCGGGGAGCTGTTTTTT.

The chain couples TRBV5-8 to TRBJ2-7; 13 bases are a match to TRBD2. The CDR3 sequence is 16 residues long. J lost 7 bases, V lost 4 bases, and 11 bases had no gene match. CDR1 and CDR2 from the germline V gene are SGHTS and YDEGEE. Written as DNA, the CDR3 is TGTGCCAGCAGCCCGAGTCTAGGACTAGCGGGAGTGGAGCAGTACTTC. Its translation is CASSPSLGLAGVEQYF.

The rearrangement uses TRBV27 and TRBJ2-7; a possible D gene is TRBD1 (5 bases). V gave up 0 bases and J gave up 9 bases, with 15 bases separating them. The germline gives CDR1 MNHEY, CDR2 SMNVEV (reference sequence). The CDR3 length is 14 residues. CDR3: CASSLSTTVNRQYF. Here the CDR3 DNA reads TGTGCCAGCAGTTTATCAACGACAGTTAACCGGCAGTACTTC.

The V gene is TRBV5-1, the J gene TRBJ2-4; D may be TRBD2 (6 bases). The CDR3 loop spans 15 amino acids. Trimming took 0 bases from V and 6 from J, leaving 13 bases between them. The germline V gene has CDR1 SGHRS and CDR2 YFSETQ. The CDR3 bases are TGCGCCAGCAGCTTGGCCGGGGGTCTCGGAAACATTCAGTACTTC. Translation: CASSLAGGLGNIQYF.

This chain's CDR3 is CASSSRVERERANYGYTF. CDR3 sequence (DNA): TGTGCCAGCAGCTCACGCGTCGAGAGGGAACGGGCTAACTATGGCTACACCTTC. The chain carries TRBV11-2 and TRBJ1-2, with no clear D. The ends were cut back, 4 bases at V and 0 bases at J, with 21 bases in the middle. CDR3 size: 18 residues. Germline V gene data show CDR1 as SGHAT and CDR2 as FQNNGV.

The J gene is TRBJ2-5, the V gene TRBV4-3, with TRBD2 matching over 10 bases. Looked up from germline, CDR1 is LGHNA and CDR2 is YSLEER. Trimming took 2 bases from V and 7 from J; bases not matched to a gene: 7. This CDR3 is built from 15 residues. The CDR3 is CASSQLSGRAPTQYF. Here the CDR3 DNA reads TGCGCCAGCAGCCAACTCAGCGGGAGGGCCCCGACCCAGTACTTC.

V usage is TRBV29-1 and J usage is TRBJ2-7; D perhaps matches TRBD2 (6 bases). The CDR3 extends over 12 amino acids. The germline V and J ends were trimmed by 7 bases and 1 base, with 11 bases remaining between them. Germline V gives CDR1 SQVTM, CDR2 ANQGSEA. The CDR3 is CSARDSSYEQYF. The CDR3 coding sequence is TGCAGCGCCAGGGACTCTTCCTACGAGCAGTACTTC.

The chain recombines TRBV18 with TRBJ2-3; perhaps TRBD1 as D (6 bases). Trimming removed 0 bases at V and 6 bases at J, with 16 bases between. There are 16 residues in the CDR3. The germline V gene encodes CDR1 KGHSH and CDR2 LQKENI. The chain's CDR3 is CASSPPNRDQGDTQYF. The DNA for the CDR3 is TGTGCCAGCTCACCACCGAACAGGGACCAGGGGGATACGCAGTATTTT.

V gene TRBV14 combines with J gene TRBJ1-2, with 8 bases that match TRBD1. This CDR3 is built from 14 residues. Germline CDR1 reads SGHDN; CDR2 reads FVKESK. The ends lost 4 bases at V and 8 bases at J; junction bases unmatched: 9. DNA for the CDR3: TGTGCCAGCAGCCTTCGGACAGGGACGGAAGGCTACACCTTC. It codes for CASSLRTGTEGYTF.

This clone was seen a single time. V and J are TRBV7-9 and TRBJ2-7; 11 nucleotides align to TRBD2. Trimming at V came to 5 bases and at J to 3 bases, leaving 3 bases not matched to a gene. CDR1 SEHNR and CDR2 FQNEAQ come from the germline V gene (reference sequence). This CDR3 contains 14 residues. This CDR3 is CASSRLAGNYEQYF. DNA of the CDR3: TGTGCCAGCAGCCGACTAGCGGGGAACTACGAGCAGTACTTC.

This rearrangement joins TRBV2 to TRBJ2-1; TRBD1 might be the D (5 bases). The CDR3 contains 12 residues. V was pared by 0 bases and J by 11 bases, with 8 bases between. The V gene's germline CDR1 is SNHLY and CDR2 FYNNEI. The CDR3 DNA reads TGTGCCAGCAGTGAAGCTAGACAGAAGCAGTTCTTC. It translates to CASSEARQKQFF. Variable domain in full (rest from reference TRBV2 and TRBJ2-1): EPEVTQTPSHQVTQMGQEVILRCVPISNHLYFYWYRQILGQKVEFLVSFYNNEISEKSEIFDDQFSVERPDGSNFTLKIRSTKLEDSAMYFCASSEARQKQFFGPGTRLTVL.

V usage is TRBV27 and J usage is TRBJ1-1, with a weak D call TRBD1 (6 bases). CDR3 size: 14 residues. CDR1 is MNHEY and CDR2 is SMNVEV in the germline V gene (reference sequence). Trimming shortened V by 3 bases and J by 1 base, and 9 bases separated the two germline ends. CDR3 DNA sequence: TGTGCCAGCAGTTTTGGGGGGGCGAACACTGAAGCTTTCTTT. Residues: CASSFGGANTEAFF.

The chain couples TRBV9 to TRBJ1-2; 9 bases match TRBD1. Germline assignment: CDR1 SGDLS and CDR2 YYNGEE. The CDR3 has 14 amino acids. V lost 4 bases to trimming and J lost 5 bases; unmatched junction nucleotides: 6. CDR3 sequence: CASSTLDRGYGYTF. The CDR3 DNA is TGTGCCAGCAGCACCCTTGACAGGGGGTATGGCTACACCTTC.